The source of this T cell receptor beta chain is a study of regulatory T cells in long-lasting Graves disease. The CDR3 sequence is 13 residues long. Germline values: CDR1 MNHEY, CDR2 SVGAGI. The ends lost 2 bases at V and 12 bases at J; junction bases unmatched: 7. Described time point: persistent/refractory GD, antithyroid drugs over 5 years with positive TRAb. RNA extracted from PBMCs served as the sequencing template. Sequencing libraries for TCR beta were prepared with iRepertoire HTBI primers and Arm-PCR of CDR3 regions. Authors' methods: The samples yielded 62 TRBV and around 15 TRBJ segments. MiXCR was run by TCRdb on the multiplex PCR reads, yielding one entry per CDR3 protein. The V and J calls shown here were made by TCRdb, not taken from the authors' results. The table records about 290,000 distinct CDR3 sequences, under 25% of them present only once.

This rearrangement joins TRBV6-5 to TRBJ1-1; 9 bases fit TRBD1. The sample was peripheral blood mononuclear cells (PBMCs), taken when the disease was refractory, from a patient treated with antithyroid drugs. This receptor was obtained from a female donor with Graves disease. CDR3 nucleotide sequence: TGTGCCAGCAGTTACACCGACAGGGGGAAGCCTTTCTTT. It encodes CASSYTDRGKPFF.